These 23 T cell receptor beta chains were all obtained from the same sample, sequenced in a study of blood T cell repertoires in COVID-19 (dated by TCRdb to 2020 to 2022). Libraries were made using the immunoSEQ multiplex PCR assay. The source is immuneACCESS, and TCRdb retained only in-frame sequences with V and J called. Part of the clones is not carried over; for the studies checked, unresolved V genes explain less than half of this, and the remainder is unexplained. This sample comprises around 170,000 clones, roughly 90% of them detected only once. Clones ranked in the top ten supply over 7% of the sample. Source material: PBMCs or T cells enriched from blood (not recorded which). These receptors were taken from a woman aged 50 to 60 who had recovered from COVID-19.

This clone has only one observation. In nucleotides, the CDR3 is TGTGCCAGCAGCCCTCCGCGGGAGGGCCGGGTAGATACGCAGTATTTT. It yields the protein CASSPPREGRVDTQYF. The genes are TRBV14 and TRBJ2-3; 9 bases map to TRBD2. The V gene's germline CDR1 is SGHDN and CDR2 FVKESK. The CDR3 totals 16 residues. V gave up 4 bases and J gave up 5 bases; unmatched junction bases: 10.

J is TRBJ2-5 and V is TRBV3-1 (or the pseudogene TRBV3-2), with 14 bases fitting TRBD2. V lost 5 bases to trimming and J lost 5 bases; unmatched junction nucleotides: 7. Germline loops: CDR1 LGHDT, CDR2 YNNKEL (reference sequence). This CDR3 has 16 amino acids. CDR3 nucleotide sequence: TGTGCCAGCAGCACCCGACTAGCGGGAGGGGTGGAGACCCAGTACTTC. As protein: CASSTRLAGGVETQYF.

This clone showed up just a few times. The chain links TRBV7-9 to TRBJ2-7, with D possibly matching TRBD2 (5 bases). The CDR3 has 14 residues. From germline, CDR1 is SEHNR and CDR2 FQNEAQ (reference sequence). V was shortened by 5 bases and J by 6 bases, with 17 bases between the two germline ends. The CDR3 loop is CASSGAGPHGEQYF. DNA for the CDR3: TGTGCCAGCAGCGGTGCGGGTCCACATGGCGAGCAGTACTTC.

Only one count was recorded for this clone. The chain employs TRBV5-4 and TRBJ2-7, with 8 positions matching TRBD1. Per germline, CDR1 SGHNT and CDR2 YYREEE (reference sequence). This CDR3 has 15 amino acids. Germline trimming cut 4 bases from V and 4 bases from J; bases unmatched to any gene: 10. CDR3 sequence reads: CASSHADRGEYEQYF. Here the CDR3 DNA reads TGTGCCAGCAGCCACGCCGACAGGGGAGAATACGAGCAGTACTTC.

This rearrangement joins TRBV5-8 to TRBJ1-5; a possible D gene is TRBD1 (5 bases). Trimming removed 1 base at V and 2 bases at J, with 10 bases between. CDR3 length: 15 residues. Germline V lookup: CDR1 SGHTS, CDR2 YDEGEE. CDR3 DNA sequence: TGTGCCAGCAGCTTGCCTCAACAGGGCAATCAGCCCCAGCATTTT. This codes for CASSLPQQGNQPQHF. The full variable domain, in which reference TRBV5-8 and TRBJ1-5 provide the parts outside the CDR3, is EAGVTQSPTHLIKTRGQQATLRCSPISGHTSVYWYQQALGLGLQFLLWYDEGEERNRGNFPPRFSGRQFPNYSSELNVNALELEDSALYLCASSLPQQGNQPQHFGDGTRLSIL.

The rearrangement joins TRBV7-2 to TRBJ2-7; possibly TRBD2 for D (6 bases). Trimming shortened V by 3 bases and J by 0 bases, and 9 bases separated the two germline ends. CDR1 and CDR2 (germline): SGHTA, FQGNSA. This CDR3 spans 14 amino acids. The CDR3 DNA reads TGTGCCAGCAGCTTGACTAGTTACTCCTACGAGCAGTACTTC. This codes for CASSLTSYSYEQYF.

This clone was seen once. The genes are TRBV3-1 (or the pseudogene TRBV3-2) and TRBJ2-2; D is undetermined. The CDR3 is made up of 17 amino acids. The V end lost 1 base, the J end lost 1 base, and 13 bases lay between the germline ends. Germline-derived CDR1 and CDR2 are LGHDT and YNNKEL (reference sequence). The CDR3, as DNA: TGTGCCAGCAGCCAAGGCTCCGCGGCCCTGAACACCGGGGAGCTGTTTTTT. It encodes CASSQGSAALNTGELFF.

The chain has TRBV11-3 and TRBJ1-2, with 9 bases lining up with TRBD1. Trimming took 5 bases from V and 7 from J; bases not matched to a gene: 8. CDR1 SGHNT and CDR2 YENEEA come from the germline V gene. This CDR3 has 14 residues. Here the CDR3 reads CASSPDRGKGGYTF. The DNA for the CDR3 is TGTGCCAGCAGCCCGGACAGGGGAAAGGGTGGCTACACCTTC. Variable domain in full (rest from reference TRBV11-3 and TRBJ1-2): EAGVVQSPRYKIIEKKQPVAFWCNPISGHNTLYWYLQNLGQGPELLIRYENEEAVDDSQLPKDRFSAERLKGVDSTLKIQPAELGDSAVYLCASSPDRGKGGYTFGSGTRLTVV.

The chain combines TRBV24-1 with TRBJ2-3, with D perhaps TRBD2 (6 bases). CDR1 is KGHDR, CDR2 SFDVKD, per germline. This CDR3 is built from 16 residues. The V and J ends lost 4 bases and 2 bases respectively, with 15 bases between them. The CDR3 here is CATSDPTSRNTDTQYF. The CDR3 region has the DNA TGTGCCACCAGTGACCCGACTAGTCGAAACACAGATACGCAGTATTTT.

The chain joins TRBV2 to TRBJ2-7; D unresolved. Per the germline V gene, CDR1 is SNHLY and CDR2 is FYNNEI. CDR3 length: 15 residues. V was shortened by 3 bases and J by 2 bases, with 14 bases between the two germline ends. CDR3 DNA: TGTGCCAGCAGTGAGGGTGACGGGTTAACCTACGAGCAGTACTTC. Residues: CASSEGDGLTYEQYF.

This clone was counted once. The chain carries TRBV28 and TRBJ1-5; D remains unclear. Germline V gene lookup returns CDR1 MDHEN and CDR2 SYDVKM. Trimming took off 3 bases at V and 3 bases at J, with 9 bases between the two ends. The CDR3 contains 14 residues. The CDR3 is CASSFPQANQPQHF. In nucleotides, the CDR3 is TGTGCCAGCAGTTTTCCCCAGGCCAATCAGCCCCAGCATTTT.

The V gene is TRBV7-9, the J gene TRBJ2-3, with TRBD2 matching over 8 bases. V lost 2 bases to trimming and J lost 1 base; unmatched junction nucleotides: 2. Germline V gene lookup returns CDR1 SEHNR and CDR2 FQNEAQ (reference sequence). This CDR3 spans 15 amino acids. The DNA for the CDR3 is TGTGCCAGCAGCTTAACACTAGCGGGCACAGATACGCAGTATTTT. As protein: CASSLTLAGTDTQYF.

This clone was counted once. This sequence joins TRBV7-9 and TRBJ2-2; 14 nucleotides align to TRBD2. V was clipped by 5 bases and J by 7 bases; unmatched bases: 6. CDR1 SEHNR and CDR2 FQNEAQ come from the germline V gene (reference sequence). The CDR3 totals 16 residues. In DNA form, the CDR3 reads TGTGCCAGCAGCCCGGGACTAGCGGGAGTAGGCGGGGAGCTGTTTTTT. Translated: CASSPGLAGVGGELFF.

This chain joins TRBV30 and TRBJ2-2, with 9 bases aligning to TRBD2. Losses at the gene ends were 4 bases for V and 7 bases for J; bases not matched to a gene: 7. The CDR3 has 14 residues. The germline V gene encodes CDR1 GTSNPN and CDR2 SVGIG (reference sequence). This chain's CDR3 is CAWTDGGRVGELFF. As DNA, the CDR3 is TGTGCCTGGACCGACGGCGGGAGGGTCGGGGAGCTGTTTTTT.

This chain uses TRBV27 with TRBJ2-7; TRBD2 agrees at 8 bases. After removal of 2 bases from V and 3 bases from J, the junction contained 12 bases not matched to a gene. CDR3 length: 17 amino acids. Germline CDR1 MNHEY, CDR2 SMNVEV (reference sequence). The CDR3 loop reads CASSLRGGTSGDYEQYF. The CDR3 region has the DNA TGTGCCAGCAGTTTAAGGGGGGGTACTAGCGGAGACTACGAGCAGTACTTC.

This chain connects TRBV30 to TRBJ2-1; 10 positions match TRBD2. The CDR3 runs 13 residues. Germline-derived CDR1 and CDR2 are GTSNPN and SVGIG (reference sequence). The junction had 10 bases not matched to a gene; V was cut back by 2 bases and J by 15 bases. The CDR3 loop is CAWSKAGGTGRFF. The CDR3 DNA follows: TGTGCCTGGAGTAAAGCGGGAGGGACCGGGCGGTTCTTC.

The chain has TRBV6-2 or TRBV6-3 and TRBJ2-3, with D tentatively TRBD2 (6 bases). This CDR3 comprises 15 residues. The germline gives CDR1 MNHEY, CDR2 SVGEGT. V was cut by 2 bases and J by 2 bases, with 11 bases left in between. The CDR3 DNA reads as TGTGCCAGCAGTTACGGGGCGGGGACCACAGATACGCAGTATTTT. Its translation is CASSYGAGTTDTQYF.

In DNA, the CDR3 is TGCAGCGTTGACGCACAGGGGAACACTGAAGCTTTCTTT. Translation gives CSVDAQGNTEAFF. J is TRBJ1-1 and V is TRBV29-1, with D possibly TRBD1 on 6 matching bases. Trimming removed 3 bases at V and 1 base at J, with 9 bases between. In germline, CDR1 is SQVTM, CDR2 ANQGSEA. The CDR3 runs 13 residues.

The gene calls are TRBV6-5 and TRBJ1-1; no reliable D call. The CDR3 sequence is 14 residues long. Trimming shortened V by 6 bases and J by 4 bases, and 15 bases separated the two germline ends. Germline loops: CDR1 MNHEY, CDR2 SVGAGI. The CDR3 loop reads CASRPGRGGTEAFF. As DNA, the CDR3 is TGTGCCAGCAGACCGGGCAGAGGAGGCACTGAAGCTTTCTTT.

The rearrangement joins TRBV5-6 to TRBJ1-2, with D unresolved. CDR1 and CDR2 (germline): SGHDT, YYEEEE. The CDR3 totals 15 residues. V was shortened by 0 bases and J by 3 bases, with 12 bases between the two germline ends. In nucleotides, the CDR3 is TGTGCCAGCAGCTTGGGTTGGGCCGTCGACTATGGCTACACCTTC. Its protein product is CASSLGWAVDYGYTF.

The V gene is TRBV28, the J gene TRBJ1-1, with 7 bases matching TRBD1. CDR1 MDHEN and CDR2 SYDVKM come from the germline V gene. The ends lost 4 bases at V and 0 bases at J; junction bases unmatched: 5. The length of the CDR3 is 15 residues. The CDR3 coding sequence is TGTGCCAGCAGTTCCGGACAGGTAATGAACACTGAAGCTTTCTTT. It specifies CASSSGQVMNTEAFF.

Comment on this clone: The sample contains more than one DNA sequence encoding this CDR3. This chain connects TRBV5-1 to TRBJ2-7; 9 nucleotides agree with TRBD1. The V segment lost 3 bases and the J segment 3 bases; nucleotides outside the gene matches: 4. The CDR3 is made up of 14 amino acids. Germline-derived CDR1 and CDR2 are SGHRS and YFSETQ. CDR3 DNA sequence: TGCGCCAGCAGCTCGACAGGGGGTAGCTACGAGCAGTACTTC. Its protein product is CASSSTGGSYEQYF.

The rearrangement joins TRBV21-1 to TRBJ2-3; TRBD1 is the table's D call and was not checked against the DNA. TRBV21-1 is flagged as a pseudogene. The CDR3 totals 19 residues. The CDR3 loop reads CASSPQWEDRRIYTDTQYF. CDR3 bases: TGTGCCAGCAGCCCGCAGTGGGAGGACAGGCGGATTTACACAGATACGCAGTATTTT.